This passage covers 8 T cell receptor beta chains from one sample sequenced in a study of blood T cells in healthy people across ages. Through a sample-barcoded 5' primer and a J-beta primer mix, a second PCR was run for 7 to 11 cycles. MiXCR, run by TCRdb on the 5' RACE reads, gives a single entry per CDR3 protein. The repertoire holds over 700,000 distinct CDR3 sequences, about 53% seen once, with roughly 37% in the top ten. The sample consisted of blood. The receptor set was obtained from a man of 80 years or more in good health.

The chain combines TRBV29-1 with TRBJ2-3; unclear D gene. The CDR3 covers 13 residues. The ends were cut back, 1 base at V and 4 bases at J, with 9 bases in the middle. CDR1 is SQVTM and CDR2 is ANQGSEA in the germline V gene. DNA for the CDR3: TGCAGCGTTGAAGGGAACAGTCCAGATACGCAGTATTTT. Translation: CSVEGNSPDTQYF.

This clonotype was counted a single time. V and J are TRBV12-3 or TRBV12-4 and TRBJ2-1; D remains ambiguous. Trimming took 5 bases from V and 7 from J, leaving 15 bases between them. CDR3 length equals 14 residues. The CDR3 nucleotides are TGTGCCAGCAGTCCAGACGGGCCCTGGAATGAGCAGTTCTTC. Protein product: CASSPDGPWNEQFF.

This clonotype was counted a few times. CDR3 sequence: CASSQDARRETEAFF. CDR3 in DNA: TGCGCCAGCAGCCAAGATGCCCGGCGGGAGACTGAAGCTTTCTTT. The chain joins TRBV4-1 to TRBJ1-1, with unresolved D. V was shortened by 0 bases and J by 5 bases, with 13 bases between the two germline ends. CDR3 length equals 15 residues. CDR1 and CDR2 (germline): MGHRA, YSYEKL.

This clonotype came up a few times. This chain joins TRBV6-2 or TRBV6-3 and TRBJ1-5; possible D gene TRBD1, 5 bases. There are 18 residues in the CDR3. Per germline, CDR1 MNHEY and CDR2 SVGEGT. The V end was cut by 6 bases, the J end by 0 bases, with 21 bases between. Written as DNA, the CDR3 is TGTGCCAGCAGCCCTGGACGGACGGGGGGTTATAGCAATCAGCCCCAGCATTTT. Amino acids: CASSPGRTGGYSNQPQHF.

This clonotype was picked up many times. The CDR3 DNA follows: TGTGCCAGCAGCCAAGATGGGACAGGGTACGAGCAGTACTTC. This translates into CASSQDGTGYEQYF. This chain links TRBV4-2 with TRBJ2-7, with 9 positions matching TRBD1. The CDR3 has 14 residues. Germline CDR1 reads LGHNA; CDR2 reads YNFKEQ. J lost 4 bases, V lost 0 bases, and 1 base had no gene match.

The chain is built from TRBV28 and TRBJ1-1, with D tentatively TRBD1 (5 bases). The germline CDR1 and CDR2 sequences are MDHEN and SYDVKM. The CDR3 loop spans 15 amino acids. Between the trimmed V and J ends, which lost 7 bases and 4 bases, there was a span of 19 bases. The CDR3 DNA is TGTGCCAGCACCTTGGCTGGGCGGGGCGGCACTGAAGCTTTCTTT. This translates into CASTLAGRGGTEAFF.

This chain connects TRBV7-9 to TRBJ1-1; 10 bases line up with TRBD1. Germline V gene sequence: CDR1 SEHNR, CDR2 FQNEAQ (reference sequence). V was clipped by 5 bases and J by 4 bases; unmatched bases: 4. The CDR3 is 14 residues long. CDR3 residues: CASSPDRGSTEAFF. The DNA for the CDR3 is TGTGCCAGCAGCCCGGACAGGGGGAGCACTGAAGCTTTCTTT.

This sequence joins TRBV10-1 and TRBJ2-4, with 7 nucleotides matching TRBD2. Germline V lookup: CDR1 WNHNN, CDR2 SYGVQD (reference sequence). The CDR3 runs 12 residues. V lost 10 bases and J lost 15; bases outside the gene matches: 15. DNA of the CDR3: TGCGCCACCGACAGTAGGGACTACGAGCGGTACTTC. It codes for CATDSRDYERYF.